The present T cell receptor beta chain was sequenced within a study of T-cell memory formation after mild COVID-19. Study in general: Most TCR clusters belonged to a single donor. General study findings and limits: Pre-infection memory held some responding clones, suggesting pre-existing cross-reactive T cells responded. Later expanders leaned toward CD4+, whereas clones contracting from day 15 to 85 were balanced CD4/CD8.

TCRdb reanalysed the 5' RACE reads using MiXCR and keeps one entry per CDR3 protein. The repertoire holds about 340,000 distinct CDR3 sequences, with about an eighth as singletons. The CDR3 is 13 amino acids. Trimming removed 3 bases from V and 8 bases from J; junction bases left unmatched: 5. Germline CDR1 reads SGHRS; CDR2 reads YFSETQ. This clonotype was seen a few times. Its antigen is as yet unknown. Input material: PBMCs or a T cell subset sorted from them (not recorded which). The gene calls are TRBV5-1 and TRBJ2-1, with TRBD1 identical over 7 bases. The origin of this receptor is a man in his late teens or twenties who had mild COVID-19 (a few samples of this study predate the infection). Cell type and time point are not known. The CDR3 DNA reads TGCGCCAGCAGCTCTGACAGGGTGGATGAGCAGTTCTTC. As protein: CASSSDRVDEQFF.